Detailed here is one T cell receptor beta chain. Its matching antigen is unknown. This entry comes from a study of T cell repertoires in cytomegalovirus infection. Across the whole study: From public TCR beta signatures came an indication of both CMV infection and matching HLA type. Study-level results: What dominated the ex vivo response were HLA-C-restricted CMV-specific TCR beta clonotypes. Cumulative frequency (of public TCR beta family members) identified carriers of CMV plus the relevant HLA.

Germline loops: CDR1 MNHEY, CDR2 SMNVEV (reference sequence). With V trimmed by 5 bases and J by 6 bases, 12 bases remained unmatched. The CDR3 has 16 residues. TCRdb processed the reads anew with MiXCR; each CDR3 protein has one entry. Altogether 630,000 or so distinct CDR3 sequences are present, 24% being singletons, with the ten largest covering approximately 8%. The chain recombines TRBV27 with TRBJ2-3, with 9 nucleotides matching TRBD1. What was sequenced was CD8+ T cells from PBMCs. This receptor was identified in a human donor in good health (CMV status not recorded). Some clones in this sample may be carry-over from other donors' samples. The CDR3 loop reads CASSPSGTGPSDTQYF. The CDR3 DNA sequence: TGTGCCAGCAGTCCCTCCGGGACAGGGCCTTCGGATACGCAGTATTTT.